This T cell receptor (beta chain) emerged from a study of blood T cell repertoires in COVID-19. Study information: Both acute and convalescent COVID-19 samples were obtained from the United States, Italy and Spain. T cells, B-cell-depleted T cells, or PBMCs provided the cDNA or gDNA that served as material.

V dropped 0 bases and J dropped 8; count of bases not matched to a gene: 2. CDR3 length equals 13 residues. Germline V gene sequence: CDR1 MNHEY, CDR2 SVGAGI. In the source study's methods: Amplification from reference gene primers served as the basis for estimated nucleated cell counts. The table came from immunoSEQ multiplex PCR; TCRdb's copy has only in-frame clones and leaves some out. V and J calls and clone size are those listed in that table; D and trimming were worked out from the DNA. The table records some 230,000 clones, roughly 80% of them present only once. The J gene is TRBJ1-1, the V gene TRBV6-5; 8 bases fit TRBD1. Sequencing input: peripheral blood. The receptor was derived from a woman aged 45-65 years with acute or convalescent COVID-19. The DNA of the CDR3 is TGTGCCAGCAGTTACTCGAACAGGGGGGAAGCTTTCTTT. Amino acids: CASSYSNRGEAFF.